The next 30 T cell receptor beta chains were all read from a single sample in a study of shared clonotypes between healthy human individuals. Only in-frame clones appear in the TCRdb table, and some are missing; sequencing was by immunoSEQ multiplex PCR. The data show roughly 490,000 clones, 60% to 85% seen once. Source material: PBMCs. The source of these receptors is a woman in her thirties or forties in good health. Some clones in this sample may be carry-over from other donors' samples.

V is TRBV5-6 and J is TRBJ2-2, with no clear D. Germline lookup yields CDR1 SGHDT and CDR2 YYEEEE. V was trimmed by 0 bases and J by 5 bases, leaving 5 bases between them. This CDR3 is 13 amino acids long. The CDR3 here is CASSLGWTGELFF. The CDR3 bases are TGTGCCAGCAGCTTGGGTTGGACCGGGGAGCTGTTTTTT.

V and J are TRBV11-2 and TRBJ2-3; a weak D match, TRBD2 (6 bases). The germline gives CDR1 SGHAT, CDR2 FQNNGV. The CDR3 contains 15 residues. Trimming pared 5 bases from V and 2 bases from J, leaving 14 bases between. Here the CDR3 DNA reads TGTGCCAGCAGCCCATGGGCGGGACTCACAGATACGCAGTATTTT. Translating gives CASSPWAGLTDTQYF.

This clone was recorded only once. The J gene is TRBJ2-1, the V gene TRBV6-5; D call uncertain. Per the germline V gene, CDR1 is MNHEY and CDR2 is SVGAGI. V lost 5 bases and J lost 7, with 9 bases in between. The CDR3 spans 12 residues. CDR3 protein: CASSTGGNEQFF. The CDR3 DNA follows: TGTGCCAGCAGTACGGGTGGGAATGAGCAGTTCTTC.

V is TRBV28 and J is TRBJ2-1; 8 bases map to TRBD1. Germline V gene lookup returns CDR1 MDHEN and CDR2 SYDVKM. The CDR3 sequence is 13 residues long. J was trimmed by 5 bases and V by 3 bases; bases with no gene match: 0. The CDR3 coding sequence is TGTGCCAGCAGTTTGGGACAGGACAATGAGCAGTTCTTC. Protein sequence: CASSLGQDNEQFF.

The chain employs TRBV7-2 and TRBJ2-1; D remains ambiguous. The CDR3 runs 12 residues. CDR1 and CDR2 from the germline V gene are SGHTA and FQGNSA. V was clipped by 6 bases and J by 7 bases, with 10 bases between them. The DNA for the CDR3 is TGTGCCAGCAGTAAAAAGGCGAATGAGCAGTTCTTC. Protein product: CASSKKANEQFF.

The chain couples TRBV6-6 to TRBJ2-3, with 9 bases aligning to TRBD1. The CDR3 runs to 14 residues. V was clipped by 7 bases and J by 4 bases; unmatched bases: 6. Germline CDR1 MNHNY, CDR2 SVGAGI (reference sequence). CDR3 sequence: CASTPTGGSDTQYF. As DNA, the CDR3 is TGTGCCAGCACCCCGACAGGGGGGTCAGATACGCAGTATTTT.

The chain has TRBV7-9 and TRBJ1-2; no clear D gene. CDR3 length: 12 residues. Germline V lookup: CDR1 SEHNR, CDR2 FQNEAQ (reference sequence). Trimming removed 5 bases at V and 2 bases at J, with 6 bases between. This CDR3 reads CASSNANYGYTF. DNA of the CDR3: TGTGCCAGCAGCAACGCAAACTATGGCTACACCTTC.

This chain connects TRBV25-1 to TRBJ2-3; TRBD1 matches 9 bases. The CDR3 covers 15 residues. Germline loops: CDR1 MGHDK, CDR2 SYGVNS. V dropped 6 bases and J dropped 6; count of bases not matched to a gene: 10. The CDR3 loop reads CASSGGTGRRDTQYF. The CDR3 DNA sequence: TGTGCCAGCAGCGGAGGGACAGGGCGCAGGGATACGCAGTATTTT. The full variable domain, in which reference TRBV25-1 and TRBJ2-3 provide the parts outside the CDR3, is EADIYQTPRYLVIGTGKKITLECSQTMGHDKMYWYQQDPGMELHLIHYSYGVNSTEKGDLSSESTVSRIRTEHFPLTLESARPSHTSQYLCASSGGTGRRDTQYFGPGTRLTVL.

This chain uses TRBV19 with TRBJ1-4; D gene unclear. CDR1 is LNHDA, CDR2 SQIVND, per germline (reference sequence). Trimming cost V 4 bases and J 0 bases, with 6 bases left between them. CDR3 size: 14 residues. The CDR3 DNA reads TGTGCCAGTAGTACCGGGACAACTAATGAAAAACTGTTTTTT. Its translation is CASSTGTTNEKLFF.

The genes are TRBV5-1 and TRBJ2-3, with D uncertain. CDR3 length: 14 amino acids. CDR1 is SGHRS, CDR2 YFSETQ, per germline. V shed 0 bases and J shed 3 bases, with 8 bases lying between them. CDR3 sequence: CASSLGVETDTQYF. The CDR3, as DNA: TGCGCCAGCAGCTTGGGGGTAGAGACAGATACGCAGTATTTT. The variable domain in full, completed from reference TRBV5-1 and TRBJ2-3, reads KAGVTQTPRYLIKTRGQQVTLSCSPISGHRSVSWYQQTPGQGLQFLFEYFSETQRNKGNFPGRFSGRQFSNSRSEMNVSTLELGDSALYLCASSLGVETDTQYFGPGTRLTVL.

The chain joins TRBV29-1 to TRBJ2-1, with 11 bases identical to TRBD2. Germline V gene data show CDR1 as SQVTM and CDR2 as ANQGSEA. This CDR3 is built from 14 residues. The V segment lost 7 bases and the J segment 4 bases; nucleotides outside the gene matches: 6. CDR3 nucleotides: TGCAGCGCAATTAGCGGGAGGGCGTACAATGAGCAGTTCTTC. Amino acids: CSAISGRAYNEQFF.

V and J are TRBV6-5 and TRBJ1-2; TRBD1 agrees at 7 bases. The CDR3 has 11 amino acids. With 5 bases clipped from V and 8 bases from J, the junction kept 2 bases outside the gene matches. Germline CDR1 reads MNHEY; CDR2 reads SVGAGI. CDR3 in amino acids: CASSQGGGYTF. The CDR3 bases are TGTGCCAGCAGTCAGGGGGGAGGCTACACCTTC.

The V and J genes are TRBV19 and TRBJ2-7; D is unresolved. Germline CDR1 reads LNHDA; CDR2 reads SQIVND (reference sequence). With 3 bases removed from V and 0 bases from J, the gap between germline ends came to 6 bases. This CDR3 region has 13 residues. CDR3 sequence reads: CASSIVFSYEQYF. CDR3 bases: TGTGCCAGTAGTATCGTTTTCTCCTACGAGCAGTACTTC.

This clone occurred once. This may arise from a read error, as a much more abundant clone is one base away. The chain recombines TRBV5-1 with TRBJ2-1; maybe TRBD2 (6 bases). V gave up 4 bases and J gave up 7 bases, with 18 bases separating them. The CDR3 extends over 15 amino acids. The germline gives CDR1 SGHRS, CDR2 YFSETQ. CDR3 bases: TGCGCCAGCAGCACTGTAGCGGCGACCATTAATGAGCAGTTCTTC. Translating gives CASSTVAATINEQFF.

This clone was counted many times. The same CDR3 can be traced to other DNA sequences in this sample. The CDR3 nucleotides are TGCGCCAGCAGCCAAGAAGGGACAGGGGGCGCTGAGACCCAGTACTTC. Protein: CASSQEGTGGAETQYF. This sequence joins TRBV4-1 and TRBJ2-5; TRBD1 matches 12 bases. Trimming took 0 bases from V and 5 from J; bases not matched to a gene: 4. Germline lookup yields CDR1 MGHRA and CDR2 YSYEKL. The CDR3 is 16 residues long.

The chain has TRBV6-5 and TRBJ2-7; 8 nucleotides agree with TRBD1. The length of the CDR3 is 13 residues. Unmatched junction bases numbered 7, after V lost 10 bases and J lost 2 bases. Germline loops: CDR1 MNHEY, CDR2 SVGAGI. CDR3 region: CATSRDRTYEQYF. Written as DNA, the CDR3 is TGTGCCACCTCCCGGGACAGGACCTACGAGCAGTACTTC.

V and J are TRBV5-4 and TRBJ1-2; a possible D gene is TRBD1 (6 bases). From germline, CDR1 is SGHNT and CDR2 YYREEE (reference sequence). The CDR3 is 15 residues long. Trimming left V 5 bases short and J 2 bases short, with 16 bases between. CDR3 bases: TGTGCCAGCAGATTAGGAGGGGGGTTAAACTATGGCTACACCTTC. It translates to CASRLGGGLNYGYTF.

The CDR3 nucleotides read TGTGCCAGCAGATGGAACAGGGCTGCGGACGAGCAGTACTTC. It specifies CASRWNRAADEQYF. This chain links TRBV6-5 with TRBJ2-7; D may be TRBD1 (6 bases). CDR1 and CDR2 from the germline V gene are MNHEY and SVGAGI. The CDR3 is made up of 14 amino acids. The V and J ends lost 6 bases and 5 bases respectively, with 17 bases between them.

This clone showed up just a few times. V usage is TRBV7-8 and J usage is TRBJ1-2, with 8 bases fitting TRBD1. Germline CDR1 reads SGHVS; CDR2 reads FQNEAQ. V trimming: 1 base; J trimming: 4 bases; junction bases outside the gene matches: 11. The CDR3 sequence is 17 residues long. CDR3: CASSLDPRGRIVYGYTF. Written as DNA, the CDR3 is TGTGCCAGCAGCTTAGACCCCAGGGGGCGAATAGTCTATGGCTACACCTTC. The full variable domain, with the rest looked up from reference TRBV7-8 and TRBJ1-2, is GAGVSQSPRYKVAKRGQDVALRCDPISGHVSLFWYQQALGQGPEFLTYFQNEAQLDKSGLPSDRFFAERPEGSVSTLKIQRTQQEDSAVYLCASSLDPRGRIVYGYTFGSGTRLTVV.

This clone appeared a few times. The V and J genes are TRBV6-4 and TRBJ2-1; 7 positions agree with TRBD2. Germline trimming cut 2 bases from V and 4 bases from J; bases unmatched to any gene: 5. The CDR3 spans 15 residues. Germline V gives CDR1 MRHNA, CDR2 SNTAGT. The CDR3 protein is CASSDGEREYNEQFF. In DNA, the CDR3 is TGTGCCAGCAGTGACGGGGAGCGGGAATACAATGAGCAGTTCTTC.

The genes are TRBV5-1 and TRBJ2-3; possibly TRBD2 for D (5 bases). CDR3 length: 14 amino acids. CDR1 is SGHRS, CDR2 YFSETQ, per germline. V dropped 0 bases and J dropped 2 bases, with 7 bases sitting between them. For the CDR3, the DNA is TGCGCCAGCAGCTTGGGACTAATCACAGATACGCAGTATTTT. Its translation: CASSLGLITDTQYF. The variable domain in full, completed from reference TRBV5-1 and TRBJ2-3, reads KAGVTQTPRYLIKTRGQQVTLSCSPISGHRSVSWYQQTPGQGLQFLFEYFSETQRNKGNFPGRFSGRQFSNSRSEMNVSTLELGDSALYLCASSLGLITDTQYFGPGTRLTVL.

This clone was picked up a small number of times. The V and J genes are TRBV18 and TRBJ2-7; 8 bases map to TRBD1. CDR3 length equals 15 residues. CDR1 and CDR2 from the germline V gene are KGHSH and LQKENI. V lost 6 bases to trimming and J lost 2 bases; unmatched junction nucleotides: 9. CDR3 sequence (DNA): TGTGCCAGCTCCCCGAGGACAGGGAGTACCTACGAGCAGTACTTC. It encodes CASSPRTGSTYEQYF.

V and J are TRBV18 and TRBJ2-7; D may be TRBD1 (5 bases). Per the germline V gene, CDR1 is KGHSH and CDR2 is LQKENI. The CDR3 length is 14 residues. V was pared by 4 bases and J by 3 bases, with 13 bases between. The CDR3 reads CASSRDLGVYEQYF. The CDR3 coding sequence is TGTGCCAGCTCACGCGACTTAGGGGTCTACGAGCAGTACTTC.

V usage is TRBV30 and J usage is TRBJ2-1; tentatively, D is TRBD2 (6 bases). This CDR3 spans 12 amino acids. Germline-derived CDR1 and CDR2 are GTSNPN and SVGIG (reference sequence). With 0 bases removed from V and 11 bases from J, the gap between germline ends came to 11 bases. In nucleotides, the CDR3 is TGTGCCTGGAGTGTACGGGGGACCCAGCAGTTCTTC. Translated, it gives CAWSVRGTQQFF.

This clone was seen repeatedly, ten times or more. This sequence joins TRBV28 and TRBJ2-7, with 9 nucleotides matching TRBD1. The CDR3 totals 15 residues. Germline V gives CDR1 MDHEN, CDR2 SYDVKM. Trimming cost V 3 bases and J 3 bases; bases outside gene matches: 6. The DNA of the CDR3 is TGTGCCAGCAGTTTGGCCGGGACAGGGATCTACGAGCAGTACTTC. The encoded protein is CASSLAGTGIYEQYF.

This clone was picked up many times. V gene TRBV6-5 combines with J gene TRBJ1-1, with a weak D call TRBD1 (5 bases). CDR1 and CDR2 (germline): MNHEY, SVGAGI. V dropped 6 bases and J dropped 6 bases, with 17 bases sitting between them. The CDR3 covers 14 residues. CDR3 residues: CASSPGRRDAEAFF. The CDR3 bases are TGTGCCAGCAGCCCGGGACGAAGGGACGCTGAAGCTTTCTTT.

The chain carries TRBV30 and TRBJ1-3; 8 nucleotides align to TRBD1. The CDR3 is 13 amino acids. V lost 3 bases to trimming and J lost 5 bases; unmatched junction nucleotides: 3. In germline, CDR1 is GTSNPN, CDR2 SVGIG (reference sequence). The CDR3 nucleotides are TGTGCCTGGAGCAGGGACAGGCGAAACACCATATATTTT. Translation gives CAWSRDRRNTIYF.

This clone occurred a few times. V gene TRBV27 combines with J gene TRBJ2-7; D not resolved. The V end was cut by 6 bases, the J end by 3 bases, with 24 bases between. Germline V gives CDR1 MNHEY, CDR2 SMNVEV (reference sequence). The CDR3 sequence is 17 residues long. CDR3 sequence (DNA): TGTGCCAGCAGAGGATCAGGCTCTTGGTTTTTAGGCTACGAGCAGTACTTC. This gives the protein CASRGSGSWFLGYEQYF.

The V gene is TRBV7-9, the J gene TRBJ2-7, with 12 nucleotides matching TRBD2. The CDR3 spans 15 residues. Germline V gene data show CDR1 as SEHNR and CDR2 as FQNEAQ (reference sequence). Germline trimming cut 1 base from V and 3 bases from J; bases unmatched to any gene: 1. DNA for the CDR3: TGTGCCAGCAGCTTAGGGGGACTAGCGGGCTACGAGCAGTACTTC. This encodes CASSLGGLAGYEQYF.

The V call is TRBV20-1, the J call TRBJ1-2; no firm D call. V shed 4 bases and J shed 2 bases, with 5 bases lying between them. CDR1 is DFQATT, CDR2 SNEGSKA, per germline (reference sequence). The CDR3 totals 11 residues. CDR3 sequence reads: CSAIGNYGYTF. The CDR3 bases are TGCAGTGCTATTGGAAACTATGGCTACACCTTC.